This T cell receptor beta chain is from a study of cytomegalovirus exposure and HLA in healthy donors. Whole-study context: Unique TCRs numbering some 80 million, obtained from HLA-typed donors, made up an early data release.

Study-wide results and limits: TCR beta chains numbering more than 150 were designated cytomegalovirus-associated. Across donors, sequencing depth was assumed by presence/absence analyses to be roughly uniform.

Primers included in the PCR were 60 Vbeta and 13 Jbeta primers. The assay was immunoSEQ multiplex PCR, and TCRdb's table has in-frame clones only and misses some. The sample data list 190,000 or so clones. The CDR3 has 17 amino acids. V shed 6 bases and J 7 bases; nucleotides not matched to a gene: 14. In germline, CDR1 is MGHDK, CDR2 SYGVNS. Comments on this clone: Antigen: not known.

Sequencing used PBMCs. This chain links TRBV25-1 with TRBJ1-6; 8 nucleotides align to TRBD1. The source of this sequence is a boy younger than 18 in good health and CMV-seronegative. CDR3 region: CASRKSGGTGENSPLHF. Written as DNA, the CDR3 is TGTGCCAGCAGAAAATCAGGGGGGACAGGAGAAAATTCACCCCTCCACTTT.